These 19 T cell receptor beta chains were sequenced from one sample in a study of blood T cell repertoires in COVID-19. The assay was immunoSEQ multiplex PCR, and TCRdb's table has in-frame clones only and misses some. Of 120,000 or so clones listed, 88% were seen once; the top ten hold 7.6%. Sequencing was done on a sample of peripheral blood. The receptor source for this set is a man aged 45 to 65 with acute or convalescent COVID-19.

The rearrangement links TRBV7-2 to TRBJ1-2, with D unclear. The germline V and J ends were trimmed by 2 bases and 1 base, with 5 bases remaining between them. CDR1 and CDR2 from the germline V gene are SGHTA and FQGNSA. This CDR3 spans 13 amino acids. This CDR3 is CASSLSFNYGYTF. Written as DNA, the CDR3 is TGTGCCAGCAGCTTAAGCTTTAACTATGGCTACACCTTC.

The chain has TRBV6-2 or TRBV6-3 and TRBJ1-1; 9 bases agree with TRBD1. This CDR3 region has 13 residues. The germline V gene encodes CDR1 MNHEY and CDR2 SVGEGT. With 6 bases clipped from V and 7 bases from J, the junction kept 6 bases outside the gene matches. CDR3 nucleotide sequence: TGTGCCAGCAGCGACAGGGGGGGAGGTGAAGCTTTCTTT. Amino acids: CASSDRGGGEAFF.

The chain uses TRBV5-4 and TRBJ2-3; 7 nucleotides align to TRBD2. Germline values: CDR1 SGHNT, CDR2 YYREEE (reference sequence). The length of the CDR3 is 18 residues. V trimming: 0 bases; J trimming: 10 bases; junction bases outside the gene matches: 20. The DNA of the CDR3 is TGTGCCAGCAGCTTGGAGAAGGTCGGGAGGACCCGAGGGTTAGCGCAGTATTTT. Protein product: CASSLEKVGRTRGLAQYF.

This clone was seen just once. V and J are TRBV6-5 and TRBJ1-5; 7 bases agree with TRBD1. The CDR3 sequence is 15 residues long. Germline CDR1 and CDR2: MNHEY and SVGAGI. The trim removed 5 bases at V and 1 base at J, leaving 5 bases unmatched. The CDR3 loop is CASSPQGGSNQPQHF. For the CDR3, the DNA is TGTGCCAGCAGTCCCCAGGGGGGAAGCAATCAGCCCCAGCATTTT.

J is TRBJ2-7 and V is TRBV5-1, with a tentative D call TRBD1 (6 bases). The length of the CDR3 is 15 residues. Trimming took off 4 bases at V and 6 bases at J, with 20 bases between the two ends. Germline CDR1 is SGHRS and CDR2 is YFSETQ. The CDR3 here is CASSPETGFPSEQYF. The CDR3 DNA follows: TGCGCCAGCAGCCCGGAAACAGGGTTCCCTTCCGAGCAGTACTTC.

The CDR3 is CASSFVEYGYGYTF. CDR3 DNA sequence: TGTGCCAGCAGCTTCGTGGAGTACGGCTATGGCTACACCTTC. The chain joins TRBV5-6 to TRBJ1-2; D is ambiguous. With 2 bases removed from V and 4 bases from J, the gap between germline ends came to 12 bases. Germline CDR1 and CDR2: SGHDT and YYEEEE. This CDR3 comprises 14 residues. Drawing the rest from reference TRBV5-6 and TRBJ1-2, the complete variable domain is DAGVTQSPTHLIKTRGQQVTLRCSPKSGHDTVSWYQQALGQGPQFIFQYYEEEERQRGNFPDRFSGHQFPNYSSELNVNALLLGDSALYLCASSFVEYGYGYTFGSGTRLTVV.

CDR3 in DNA: TGTGCCATCAGAAGACAGGGGGCTAACACTGAAGCTTTCTTT. Protein product: CAIRRQGANTEAFF. This chain connects TRBV10-3 to TRBJ1-1; 10 nucleotides match TRBD1. Germline V gene lookup returns CDR1 ENHRY and CDR2 SYGVKD. CDR3 length: 14 residues. V lost 6 bases, J lost 2 bases, and 3 bases stayed unmatched.

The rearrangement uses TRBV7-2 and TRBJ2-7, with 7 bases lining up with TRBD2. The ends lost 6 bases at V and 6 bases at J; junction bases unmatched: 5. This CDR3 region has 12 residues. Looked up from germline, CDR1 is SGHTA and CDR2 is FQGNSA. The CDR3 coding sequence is TGTGCCAGCAGTAAAGTAGCGGGCGAGCAGTACTTC. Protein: CASSKVAGEQYF.

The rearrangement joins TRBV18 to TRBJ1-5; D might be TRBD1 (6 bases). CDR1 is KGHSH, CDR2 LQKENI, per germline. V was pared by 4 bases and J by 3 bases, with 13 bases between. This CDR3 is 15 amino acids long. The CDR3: CASSLNQGTNQPQHF. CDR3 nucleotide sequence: TGTGCCAGCTCACTAAACCAGGGGACCAATCAGCCCCAGCATTTT.

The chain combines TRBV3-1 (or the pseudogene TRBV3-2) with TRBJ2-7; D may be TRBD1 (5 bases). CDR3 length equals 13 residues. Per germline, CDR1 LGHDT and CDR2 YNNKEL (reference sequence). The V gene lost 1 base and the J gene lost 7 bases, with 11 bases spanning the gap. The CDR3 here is CASSQARAGEQYF. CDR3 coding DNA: TGTGCCAGCAGCCAAGCCAGGGCCGGGGAGCAGTACTTC.

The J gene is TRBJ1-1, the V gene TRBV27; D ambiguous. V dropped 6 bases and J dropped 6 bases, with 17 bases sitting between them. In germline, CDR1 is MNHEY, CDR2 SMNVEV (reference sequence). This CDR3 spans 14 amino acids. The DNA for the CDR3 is TGTGCCAGCAGACTCGGCTTGACATACCCTGAAGCTTTCTTT. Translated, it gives CASRLGLTYPEAFF.

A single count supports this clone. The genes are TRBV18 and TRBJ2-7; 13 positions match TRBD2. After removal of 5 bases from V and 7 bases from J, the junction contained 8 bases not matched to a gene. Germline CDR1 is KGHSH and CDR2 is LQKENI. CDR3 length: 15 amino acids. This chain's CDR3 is CASSATSGRRGEQYF. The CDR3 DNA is TGTGCCAGCTCAGCGACTAGCGGGAGGCGGGGGGAGCAGTACTTC. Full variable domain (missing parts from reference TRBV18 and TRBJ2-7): NAGVMQNPRHLVRRRGQEARLRCSPMKGHSHVYWYRQLPEEGLKFMVYLQKENIIDESGMPKERFSAEFPKEGPSILRIQQVVRGDSAAYFCASSATSGRRGEQYFGPGTRLTVT.

The CDR3: CASSYAGTPSSGNTIYF. The CDR3 bases are TGTGCCAGCAGTTACGCCGGGACACCTTCTTCTGGAAACACCATATATTTT. The chain links TRBV6-2 or TRBV6-3 to TRBJ1-3; D is perhaps TRBD1 (6 bases). The CDR3 contains 17 residues. Trimming took 2 bases from V and 1 from J, leaving 15 bases between them. The germline gives CDR1 MNHEY, CDR2 SVGEGT.

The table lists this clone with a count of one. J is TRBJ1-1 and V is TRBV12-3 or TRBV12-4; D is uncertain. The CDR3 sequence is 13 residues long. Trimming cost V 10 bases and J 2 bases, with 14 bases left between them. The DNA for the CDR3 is TGTGCCACCCCGTTCCCGCTAAACACTGAAGCTTTCTTT. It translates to CATPFPLNTEAFF.

CDR3 DNA: TGTGCCAGCAGCCAAGCTTACAACAATCAGCCCCAGCATTTT. Protein: CASSQAYNNQPQHF. The chain uses TRBV3-1 (or the pseudogene TRBV3-2) and TRBJ1-5; D is undetermined. V lost 1 base, J lost 3 bases, and 7 bases lay in between. The CDR3 runs 14 residues. CDR1 is LGHDT, CDR2 YNNKEL, per germline (reference sequence).

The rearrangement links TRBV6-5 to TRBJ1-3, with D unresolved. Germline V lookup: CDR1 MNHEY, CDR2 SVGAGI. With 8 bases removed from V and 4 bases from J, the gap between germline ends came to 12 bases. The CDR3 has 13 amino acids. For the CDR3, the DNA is TGTGCCAGCGGCCTCTCTAGGGGAAACACCATATATTTT. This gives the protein CASGLSRGNTIYF.

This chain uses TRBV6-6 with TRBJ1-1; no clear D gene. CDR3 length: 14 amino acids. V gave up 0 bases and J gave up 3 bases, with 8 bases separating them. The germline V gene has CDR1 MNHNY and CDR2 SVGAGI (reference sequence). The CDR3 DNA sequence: TGTGCCAGCAGTTACTCCCCAGGCTACACTGAAGCTTTCTTT. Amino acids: CASSYSPGYTEAFF.

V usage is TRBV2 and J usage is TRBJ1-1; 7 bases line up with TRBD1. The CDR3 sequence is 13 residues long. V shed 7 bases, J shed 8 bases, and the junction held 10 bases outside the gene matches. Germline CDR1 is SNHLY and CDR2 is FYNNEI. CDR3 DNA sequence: TGTGCCAGCAAAGAGGGGGCCCTTAGGGAAGCTTTCTTT. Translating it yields CASKEGALREAFF.

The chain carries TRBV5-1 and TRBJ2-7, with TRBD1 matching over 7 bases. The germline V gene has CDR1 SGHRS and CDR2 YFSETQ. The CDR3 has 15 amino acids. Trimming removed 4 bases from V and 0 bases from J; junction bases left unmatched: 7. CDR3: CASSRTRDSSYEQYF. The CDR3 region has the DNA TGCGCCAGCAGCCGAACCCGGGACAGCTCCTACGAGCAGTACTTC.